These 16 T cell receptor beta chains originate from one sample sequenced in a study of cytomegalovirus exposure and HLA in healthy donors. PCR was performed using 60 Vbeta and 13 Jbeta primers. The protocol was immunoSEQ multiplex PCR, while the TCRdb copy is restricted to in-frame clones and leaves out a portion. In the table there are tens of thousands of clones, roughly 80% of which are singletons. Source material: PBMCs. The receptors were gathered from a man between 40 and 49 years old in good health and CMV-seronegative.

This clone was counted only a few times. This chain uses TRBV28 with TRBJ2-5; possible D gene TRBD1, 5 bases. The CDR3 contains 16 residues. V was pared by 4 bases and J by 4 bases, with 19 bases between. Germline lookup yields CDR1 MDHEN and CDR2 SYDVKM. The CDR3, as DNA: TGTGCCAGCAGTTCTCCGTGGTCCAAGGGGCCAGAGACCCAGTACTTC. As protein: CASSSPWSKGPETQYF.

The chain's CDR3 is CASSSGTSWYF. CDR3 DNA sequence: TGTGCCAGCAGCTCCGGGACTAGCTGGTACTTC. The chain recombines TRBV7-9 with TRBJ2-7, with 9 bases fitting TRBD2. This CDR3 has 11 amino acids. From germline, CDR1 is SEHNR and CDR2 FQNEAQ (reference sequence). After removal of 4 bases from V and 12 bases from J, the junction contained 4 bases not matched to a gene.

The genes are TRBV29-1 and TRBJ2-3; TRBD1 might be the D (5 bases). The germline V gene has CDR1 SQVTM and CDR2 ANQGSEA. With 8 bases removed from V and 0 bases from J, the gap between germline ends came to 12 bases. This CDR3 has 13 residues. CDR3 amino acids: CSIKQDSTDTQYF. The CDR3, as DNA: TGCAGCATAAAACAGGATAGCACAGATACGCAGTATTTT.

This chain uses TRBV9 with TRBJ1-1, with 7 bases identical to TRBD1. V trimming: 0 bases; J trimming: 10 bases; junction bases outside the gene matches: 6. Germline-derived CDR1 and CDR2 are SGDLS and YYNGEE. The CDR3 is made up of 13 amino acids. The CDR3 loop is CASSVAFQGGAFF. CDR3 coding DNA: TGTGCCAGCAGCGTAGCGTTCCAGGGGGGAGCTTTCTTT.

The chain is built from TRBV6-6 and TRBJ1-1; D call uncertain. The germline CDR1 and CDR2 sequences are MNHNY and SVGAGI (reference sequence). V gave up 4 bases and J gave up 0 bases, with 6 bases separating them. This CDR3 spans 13 amino acids. The CDR3 DNA sequence: TGTGCCAGCAGTTTACAGTTGAACACTGAAGCTTTCTTT. Amino acid sequence: CASSLQLNTEAFF.

The chain employs TRBV28 and TRBJ2-7, with TRBD1 identical over 11 bases. The CDR3 loop spans 15 amino acids. V was pared by 7 bases and J by 2 bases, with 7 bases of the junction left unmatched. Germline V lookup: CDR1 MDHEN, CDR2 SYDVKM. This CDR3 reads CASTPRGQGAYEQYF. The CDR3 DNA is TGTGCCAGCACCCCACGGGGACAGGGGGCCTACGAGCAGTACTTC. The full variable domain, in which reference TRBV28 and TRBJ2-7 provide the parts outside the CDR3, is DVKVTQSSRYLVKRTGEKVFLECVQDMDHENMFWYRQDPGLGLRLIYFSYDVKMKEKGDIPEGYSVSREKKERFSLILESASTNQTSMYLCASTPRGQGAYEQYFGPGTRLTVT.

The V and J genes are TRBV30 and TRBJ2-7; 7 nucleotides align to TRBD1. Germline values: CDR1 GTSNPN, CDR2 SVGIG (reference sequence). V shed 6 bases, J shed 0 bases, and the junction held 5 bases outside the gene matches. The CDR3 extends over 13 amino acids. CDR3 sequence reads: CACTGTVSYEQYF. Written as DNA, the CDR3 is TGTGCCTGCACAGGGACAGTCTCCTACGAGCAGTACTTC. Filled out from reference TRBV30 and TRBJ2-7, the complete variable domain reads SQTIHQWPATLVQPVGSPLSLECTVEGTSNPNLYWYRQAAGRGLQLLFYSVGIGQISSEVPQNLSASRPQDRQFILSSKKLLLSDSGFYLCACTGTVSYEQYFGPGTRLTVT.

This chain uses TRBV27 with TRBJ2-1; 10 nucleotides match TRBD1. The V gene's germline CDR1 is MNHEY and CDR2 SMNVEV (reference sequence). The junction had 6 bases not matched to a gene; V was cut back by 4 bases and J by 6 bases. The CDR3 has 15 amino acids. The CDR3 nucleotides are TGTGCCAGCAGTTCCGGGACAGGGGCGACCAATGAGCAGTTCTTC. It codes for CASSSGTGATNEQFF.

The J gene is TRBJ2-5, the V gene TRBV9; 7 nucleotides agree with TRBD1. The germline gives CDR1 SGDLS, CDR2 YYNGEE. V lost 3 bases, J lost 2 bases, and 4 bases stayed unmatched. This CDR3 region has 14 residues. In DNA, the CDR3 is TGTGCCAGCAGCGGAGGGACAGATCAAGAGACCCAGTACTTC. The encoded protein is CASSGGTDQETQYF.

The V and J genes are TRBV6-1 and TRBJ2-1; 9 positions match TRBD1. Germline CDR1 reads MNHNS; CDR2 reads SASEGT. The V segment lost 9 bases and the J segment 4 bases; nucleotides outside the gene matches: 7. The CDR3 has 14 residues. CDR3 protein: CASRDRVVYNEQFF. For the CDR3, the DNA is TGTGCCAGTAGGGACAGGGTCGTGTACAATGAGCAGTTCTTC.

The chain couples TRBV28 to TRBJ2-7; D is possibly TRBD2 (7 bases). CDR3 length equals 14 residues. Germline CDR1 is MDHEN and CDR2 is SYDVKM. V lost 0 bases and J 6 bases, leaving 12 bases between the germline ends. In DNA, the CDR3 is TGTGCCAGCAGTTTATGGAGGGGGGGCGGCGAGCAGTACTTC. Amino acid sequence: CASSLWRGGGEQYF.

The chain combines TRBV19 with TRBJ2-2, with D perhaps matching TRBD2 (5 bases). This CDR3 comprises 14 residues. V was trimmed by 2 bases and J by 1 base, leaving 5 bases between them. Germline assignment: CDR1 LNHDA and CDR2 SQIVND (reference sequence). In nucleotides, the CDR3 is TGTGCCAGTAGTATACGGGGGAACACCGGGGAGCTGTTTTTT. Translation: CASSIRGNTGELFF.

The chain is built from TRBV6-1 and TRBJ2-1, with 11 bases that match TRBD2. The CDR3 covers 15 residues. The germline gives CDR1 MNHNS, CDR2 SASEGT. Germline trimming cut 7 bases from V and 4 bases from J; bases unmatched to any gene: 6. The CDR3 region is CASTTTSGDYNEQFF. The CDR3, as DNA: TGTGCCAGCACTACGACTAGCGGGGATTACAATGAGCAGTTCTTC.

The table lists this clone with a count of one. The chain combines TRBV5-6 with TRBJ2-1; D remains unclear. The CDR3 has 12 amino acids. Trimming shortened V by 1 base and J by 10 bases, and 9 bases separated the two germline ends. Germline V gives CDR1 SGHDT, CDR2 YYEEEE. The CDR3 protein is CASSLSPREQFF. The DNA for the CDR3 is TGTGCCAGCAGCTTGAGCCCCAGGGAGCAGTTCTTC.

This chain links TRBV15 with TRBJ2-1, with D uncertain. The V gene lost 3 bases and the J gene lost 4 bases, with 19 bases spanning the gap. Germline lookup yields CDR1 LNHNV and CDR2 YYDKDF (reference sequence). The CDR3 covers 17 residues. This CDR3 is CATSSSVSPEAYNEQFF. The CDR3 DNA follows: TGTGCCACCAGCAGCAGTGTGTCCCCAGAGGCTTACAATGAGCAGTTCTTC.

The V and J genes are TRBV5-8 and TRBJ2-5; weak D call: TRBD1 (6 bases). The length of the CDR3 is 15 residues. Germline V lookup: CDR1 SGHTS, CDR2 YDEGEE. V was pared by 0 bases and J by 2 bases, with 11 bases between. As DNA, the CDR3 is TGTGCCAGCAGCTTGGAGGAAAGGGGGCAAGAGACCCAGTACTTC. It specifies CASSLEERGQETQYF.